These 5 T cell receptor beta chains were sequenced from one sample in a study of blood T cell repertoires in COVID-19. Sequencing was performed with immunoSEQ multiplex PCR; in TCRdb, only in-frame clones are kept and a portion is missing. The sample yields under 250,000 clones, over 70% seen once. Input material: peripheral blood. The receptors originated from an elderly woman with acute or convalescent COVID-19.

This clone occurred once. This chain joins TRBV5-1 and TRBJ2-5; 9 bases are shared with TRBD1. J gave up 4 bases and V 2 bases, and 6 bases lay outside the gene matches. Germline loops: CDR1 SGHRS, CDR2 YFSETQ. This CDR3 has 15 amino acids. The CDR3 is CASSFTGTGIETQYF. The CDR3 nucleotides read TGCGCCAGCAGCTTTACAGGGACAGGGATAGAGACCCAGTACTTC.

The V call is TRBV6-1, the J call TRBJ2-3; D perhaps matches TRBD2 (5 bases). Germline V CDR1 and CDR2: MNHNS, SASEGT. CDR3 length: 15 residues. Trimming pared 3 bases from V and 4 bases from J, leaving 14 bases between. CDR3 coding DNA: TGTGCCAGCAGTGACGACGGGGATACCTCAGATACGCAGTATTTT. It specifies CASSDDGDTSDTQYF.

The chain joins TRBV11-2 to TRBJ1-1; 8 bases map to TRBD1. Germline CDR1 is SGHAT and CDR2 is FQNNGV. Trimming took 0 bases from V and 5 from J; bases not matched to a gene: 5. The CDR3 length is 15 residues. The CDR3 loop is CASSLEPRGRTEAFF. As DNA, the CDR3 is TGTGCCAGCAGCTTAGAACCCAGGGGGCGGACTGAAGCTTTCTTT.

The rearrangement uses TRBV19 and TRBJ2-3; 10 nucleotides match TRBD2. Germline CDR1 and CDR2: LNHDA and SQIVND (reference sequence). This CDR3 is 17 amino acids long. After removal of 5 bases from V and 2 bases from J, the junction contained 10 bases not matched to a gene. CDR3 loop: CASSPSASGRATDTQYF. The CDR3 region has the DNA TGTGCCAGTAGTCCCTCGGCCAGCGGGAGGGCCACAGATACGCAGTATTTT.

The CDR3 DNA is TGTGCCAGCAGCCAAGTTTTCCAGGTGGGGGGGATAATAAAAGAGACCCAGTACTTC. This translates into CASSQVFQVGGIIKETQYF. The chain carries TRBV3-1 (or the pseudogene TRBV3-2) and TRBJ2-5, with 7 bases matching TRBD2. V dropped 1 base and J dropped 3; count of bases not matched to a gene: 17. Germline CDR1 LGHDT, CDR2 YNNKEL (reference sequence). The CDR3 runs 19 residues.